This TCR beta chain was sequenced in a study of shared clonotypes between healthy human individuals. As defined, naive CD8 cells were CD45RO-negative and positively selected for CCR7, with terminally differentiated effector memory CD45RA+ cells excluded. CDR1 is MGHDK and CDR2 is SYGVNS in the germline V gene. V was shortened by 2 bases and J by 5 bases, with 10 bases between the two germline ends. The CDR3 sequence is 14 residues long. Clones were read by immunoSEQ multiplex PCR, and TCRdb kept only the in-frame ones, dropping some. The table includes hundreds of thousands of clones, almost 95% detected once.

The chain carries TRBV25-1 and TRBJ1-3; D is perhaps TRBD1 (5 bases). Source material: naive CD8+ T cells sorted from blood. The receptor's source is a man between 25 and 39 years old in good health. The CDR3 DNA follows: TGTGCCAGCAGTGAAGGGACTGCTAGAAACACCATATATTTT. Protein product: CASSEGTARNTIYF. Combining the CDR3 with reference TRBV25-1 and TRBJ1-3 gives the whole variable domain EADIYQTPRYLVIGTGKKITLECSQTMGHDKMYWYQQDPGMELHLIHYSYGVNSTEKGDLSSESTVSRIRTEHFPLTLESARPSHTSQYLCASSEGTARNTIYFGEGSWLTVV.